A selection of T cell receptor beta chains follows, all from one sample in a study of T-cell reconstitution after alpha-beta-depleted transplantation in children. TCRdb re-called the PCR reads with MiXCR, one entry per CDR3 protein. The sample consists of 200,000 to 250,000 distinct CDR3 sequences, 8% to 10% of them appearing once. The sample was PBMCs from the stem cell graft donor, taken from the stem cell graft. These receptors all come from a human donor who donated a stem cell graft to a child with acute lymphoblastic leukemia. CDR3s include the opening cysteine and the closing phenylalanine or tryptophan. Fields, in order: V gene, clone size, D gene, J gene, CDR3 protein, CDR3 DNA. A D gene is named only where the DNA matches it firmly. A clone size is listed for some rows: how often the clone was seen (once, few, many), or a class if it is expanded.

TRBV2	-	-	TRBJ2-7	CASSEAFEQYF	TGTGCCAGCAGTGAAGCGTTCGAGCAGTACTTC
TRBV20-1	many	-	TRBJ1-1	CSASLGGRYTEAFF	TGCAGTGCTAGTCTGGGGGGGAGGTACACTGAAGCTTTCTTT
TRBV14	few	-	TRBJ2-3	CASSPSGITDTQYF	TGTGCCAGCAGCCCCTCCGGCATCACAGATACGCAGTATTTT
TRBV10-3	-	TRBD1	TRBJ1-4	CAISPGTGRPYNEKLFF	TGTGCCATCAGTCCTGGGACAGGGAGACCTTACAATGAAAAACTGTTTTTT
TRBV5-6	few	TRBD1	TRBJ1-5	CASSFKGALNQPQHF	TGTGCCAGCAGCTTTAAGGGGGCCCTTAATCAGCCCCAGCATTTT
TRBV18	-	TRBD1	TRBJ2-7	CASSPGTDAFYEQYF	TGTGCCAGCTCACCTGGGACAGATGCTTTCTACGAGCAGTACTTC
TRBV7-9	-	TRBD1	TRBJ1-2	CVSSSGQGHGYTF	TGTGTCAGCAGCTCCGGACAGGGCCATGGCTACACCTTC
TRBV3-1	many	-	TRBJ1-1	CASRQNINTEAFF	TGTGCCAGCAGACAGAACATAAACACTGAAGCTTTCTTT
TRBV7-9	-	-	TRBJ2-2	CASSFGSPLLTGELFF	TGTGCCAGCAGCTTCGGTTCCCCGTTACTAACCGGGGAGCTGTTTTTT
TRBV24-1	-	TRBD2	TRBJ2-1	CATSDLGSGSSYNEQFF	TGTGCCACCAGTGATTTGGGAAGCGGGAGCTCCTACAATGAGCAGTTCTTC
TRBV7-6	-	-	TRBJ2-7	CASSQRPLNEQYF	TGTGCCAGCAGCCAGAGGCCCCTTAACGAGCAGTACTTC
TRBV12-3/TRBV12-4	-	TRBD1	TRBJ2-7	CASRGQGHEQYF	TGTGCCAGCAGAGGACAGGGACACGAGCAGTACTTC
TRBV2	many	-	TRBJ2-1	CASKFDLGLGGLYNEQFF	TGTGCCAGCAAATTCGATCTCGGCCTGGGGGGCCTTTACAATGAGCAGTTCTTC
TRBV5-5	-	-	TRBJ2-2	CASSLLPGPANTGELFF	TGTGCCAGCAGCTTGTTACCAGGTCCCGCGAACACCGGGGAGCTGTTTTTT
TRBV5-1	-	-	TRBJ2-7	CASSLGGLSSYEQYF	TGCGCCAGCAGCTTGGGTGGGCTCAGCTCCTACGAGCAGTACTTC
TRBV5-1	many	-	TRBJ2-3	CASRSDESTDTQYF	TGCGCCAGCAGGTCGGACGAGAGCACAGATACGCAGTATTTT
TRBV6-1	-	-	TRBJ1-2	CASSEGQPINYGYTF	TGTGCCAGCAGTGAAGGTCAGCCGATCAACTATGGCTACACCTTC
TRBV4-1	many	TRBD1	TRBJ2-7	CASSQDKTGGYEQYF	TGCGCCAGCAGCCAAGATAAAACAGGGGGTTACGAGCAGTACTTC
TRBV20-1	many	TRBD2	TRBJ2-1	CSARDRPGLDNEQFF	TGCAGTGCTAGAGATAGACCGGGACTAGACAATGAGCAGTTCTTC
TRBV4-3	-	-	TRBJ1-1	CASSRQRSGTEAFF	TGCGCCAGCAGCCGACAGAGGTCGGGCACTGAAGCTTTCTTT
TRBV3-1	few	TRBD2	TRBJ2-5	CASSHNTGGALETQYF	TGTGCCAGCAGCCATAATACGGGGGGGGCCTTGGAGACCCAGTACTTC
TRBV27	few	-	TRBJ2-2	CASSFGQQHGELFF	TGTGCCAGCAGTTTTGGGCAGCAGCACGGGGAGCTGTTTTTT
TRBV20-1	-	TRBD2	TRBJ2-3	CSAVLAGVTDTQYF	TGCAGTGCTGTACTAGCGGGGGTCACAGATACGCAGTATTTT
TRBV5-1	many	-	TRBJ2-5	CASSLRADKETQYF	TGCGCCAGCAGCCTGCGCGCGGACAAAGAGACCCAGTACTTC
TRBV11-2	few	TRBD1	TRBJ2-5	CASSLVGTGAETQYF	TGTGCCAGCAGCTTAGTAGGGACAGGGGCAGAGACCCAGTACTTC
TRBV11-2	many	TRBD1	TRBJ1-1	CASRGQGGTEAFF	TGTGCCAGCAGGGGACAGGGGGGCACTGAAGCTTTCTTT
TRBV6-5	many	-	TRBJ2-7	CASSYGGAKYEQYF	TGTGCCAGCAGTTACGGAGGGGCAAAATACGAGCAGTACTTC
TRBV6-2/TRBV6-3	-	TRBD1	TRBJ1-1	CASTQTGLVNTEAFF	TGTGCCAGCACCCAGACAGGGCTCGTGAACACTGAAGCTTTCTTT
TRBV7-2	many	-	TRBJ1-1	CASSLISEAFF	TGTGCCAGCAGCCTCATCTCTGAAGCTTTCTTT
TRBV5-4	few	-	TRBJ2-7	CASTPRVGDEQYF	TGTGCCAGCACCCCCAGGGTCGGGGACGAGCAGTACTTC
TRBV7-6	many	-	TRBJ1-4	CASRPGGEAKLFF	TGTGCCAGCAGACCCGGGGGAGAGGCGAAACTGTTTTTT
TRBV6-1	few	-	TRBJ2-3	CASSEGGTAYSTDTQYF	TGTGCCAGCAGTGAGGGGGGGACAGCATATAGCACAGATACGCAGTATTTT
TRBV5-6	many	-	TRBJ2-2	CASSYDRNTGELFF	TGTGCCAGCAGCTATGACAGGAACACCGGGGAGCTGTTTTTT
TRBV4-2	-	TRBD2	TRBJ2-7	CASSTHPYGGGDEQYF	TGTGCCAGCAGCACTCATCCCTACGGGGGGGGCGACGAGCAGTACTTC
TRBV9	few	TRBD1	TRBJ1-2	CASSVGGTDYGYTF	TGTGCCAGCAGCGTAGGAGGGACAGACTATGGCTACACCTTC
TRBV10-3	few	TRBD1	TRBJ1-4	CAISSTTGGSEKLFF	TGTGCCATCAGTTCCACTACAGGGGGCTCTGAAAAACTGTTTTTT
TRBV20-1	few	-	TRBJ1-5	CSAEQGPYSNQPQHF	TGCAGTGCCGAACAGGGCCCTTATAGCAATCAGCCCCAGCATTTT
TRBV29-1	few	-	TRBJ2-3	CSVVEHGSGTQYF	TGCAGCGTTGTGGAACACGGGTCGGGTACGCAGTATTTT
TRBV30	-	TRBD2	TRBJ2-6	CAWSVKAGGFSGANVLTF	TGTGCCTGGAGTGTAAAAGCGGGGGGATTCTCTGGGGCCAACGTCCTGACTTTC
TRBV12-3/TRBV12-4	many	-	TRBJ2-1	CASSSATGSSYNEQFF	TGTGCCAGCAGTTCCGCGACGGGGAGCTCCTACAATGAGCAGTTCTTC
TRBV29-1	many	-	TRBJ1-4	CSVDGATNEKLFF	TGCAGCGTGGACGGAGCAACTAATGAAAAACTGTTTTTT